The next 23 T cell receptor beta chains were all read from a single sample in a study of shared T cell receptors in the human thymus. TCRdb's copy holds only in-frame clones and misses some; the assay was immunoSEQ multiplex PCR. The sample shows approximately 490,000 clones, approximately 80% of them seen only once. The data also belong to a second study, concerning human thymus T cells.

Sequencing input: thymocytes. The receptors derive from a boy in the first two years of life with a congenital heart defect.

V and J are TRBV5-1 and TRBJ1-4, with 7 bases fitting TRBD1. With V trimmed by 3 bases and J by 5 bases, 4 bases remained unmatched. The CDR3 extends over 14 amino acids. The germline gives CDR1 SGHRS, CDR2 YFSETQ. CDR3 coding DNA: TGCGCCAGCAGCTGGGACAGTCTAAATGAAAAACTGTTTTTT. This gives the protein CASSWDSLNEKLFF.

The chain carries TRBV19 and TRBJ1-1; the D gene is possibly TRBD1 (5 bases). The CDR3 extends over 14 amino acids. Trimming shortened V by 7 bases and J by 5 bases, and 17 bases separated the two germline ends. Looked up from germline, CDR1 is LNHDA and CDR2 is SQIVND (reference sequence). CDR3 nucleotides: TGTGCCAGTACCCCGTTTGGGGGAGGTACTGAAGCTTTCTTT. Translating gives CASTPFGGGTEAFF.

This clone was observed a handful of times. The genes are TRBV29-1 and TRBJ1-2; D is unresolved. The germline gives CDR1 SQVTM, CDR2 ANQGSEA. Trimming cost V 3 bases and J 8 bases, with 7 bases left between them. CDR3 length: 10 residues. The CDR3 DNA sequence: TGCAGCGTTGAGAGTCGCGGCTACACCTTC. This codes for CSVESRGYTF. The full variable domain, completed using reference TRBV29-1 and TRBJ1-2, is SAVISQKPSRDICQRGTSLTIQCQVDSQVTMMFWYRQQPGQSLTLIATANQGSEATYESGFVIDKFPISRPNLTFSTLTVSNMSPEDSSIYLCSVESRGYTFGSGTRLTVV.

The table lists this clone with a few counts. The chain recombines TRBV5-6 with TRBJ2-7; 11 bases agree with TRBD1. V lost 1 base, J lost 6 bases, and 15 bases stayed unmatched. The V gene's germline CDR1 is SGHDT and CDR2 YYEEEE. The CDR3 covers 18 residues. The CDR3 is CASSLSSRDRGGHCEQYF. In DNA, the CDR3 is TGTGCCAGCAGCTTGTCAAGCCGGGACAGGGGGGGCCACTGCGAGCAGTACTTC.

Concerning this clone itself: The sample has other DNA sequences that encode this CDR3 too. The V and J genes are TRBV9 and TRBJ2-5, with TRBD1 as a possible D gene (5 bases). The CDR3 loop spans 14 amino acids. The V end lost 0 bases, the J end lost 5 bases, and 11 bases lay between the germline ends. CDR1 SGDLS and CDR2 YYNGEE come from the germline V gene. The CDR3 bases are TGTGCCAGCAGCGTAGGTAAGGGGCGGGAGACCCAGTACTTC. It encodes CASSVGKGRETQYF.

This rearrangement joins TRBV2 to TRBJ2-1, with 9 bases aligning to TRBD2. With 6 bases clipped from V and 0 bases from J, the junction kept 18 bases outside the gene matches. The CDR3 has 20 residues. The germline V gene encodes CDR1 SNHLY and CDR2 FYNNEI. The DNA of the CDR3 is TGTGCCAGCAGACCCAGACTAGCGGATAAAAGTACTAGCTCCTACAATGAGCAGTTCTTC. Amino acids: CASRPRLADKSTSSYNEQFF.

Turning to this clone: The junction departs from germline at one end; a sequencing error may be responsible. This chain joins TRBV15 and TRBJ2-7; 9 positions agree with TRBD2. CDR3 length equals 15 residues. Germline CDR1 reads LNHNV; CDR2 reads YYDKDF (reference sequence). This CDR3 reads CAPSIRLAADYEQYF. The CDR3 DNA reads as TGTGCCCCCAGCATCCGACTAGCGGCCGACTACGAGCAGTACTTC.

Turning to this clone: Other nucleotide sequences from this sample produce the same CDR3. This rearrangement joins TRBV18 to TRBJ1-5; the match to TRBD1 covers 10 bases. From germline, CDR1 is KGHSH and CDR2 LQKENI. V lost 3 bases, J lost 5 bases, and 1 base stayed unmatched. This CDR3 is 14 amino acids long. The CDR3 sequence: CASSPDRGHQPQHF. The CDR3 region has the DNA TGTGCCAGCTCACCCGACAGGGGGCATCAGCCCCAGCATTTT.

This clone was seen once. This chain joins TRBV19 and TRBJ2-3; 11 bases line up with TRBD2. The CDR3 spans 15 residues. V was pared by 4 bases and J by 4 bases, with 4 bases of the junction left unmatched. Germline V gives CDR1 LNHDA, CDR2 SQIVND (reference sequence). The DNA for the CDR3 is TGTGCCAGTAGTACCGGACTAGCGGGCCCAGATACGCAGTATTTT. Its translation: CASSTGLAGPDTQYF. The full variable domain, rest sourced from reference TRBV19 and TRBJ2-3, is DGGITQSPKYLFRKEGQNVTLSCEQNLNHDAMYWYRQDPGQGLRLIYYSQIVNDFQKGDIAEGYSVSREKKESFPLTVTSAQKNPTAFYLCASSTGLAGPDTQYFGPGTRLTVL.

The V and J genes are TRBV10-3 and TRBJ1-1; D gene unclear. The CDR3 has 14 amino acids. V lost 6 bases and J lost 6, with 17 bases in between. CDR1 is ENHRY and CDR2 is SYGVKD in the germline V gene. The CDR3 nucleotides are TGTGCCATCAGAGACGGAGGGCGTATTCCTGAAGCTTTCTTT. This sequence encodes CAIRDGGRIPEAFF.

This clone was seen a handful of times. The CDR3 DNA is TGTGCCATCAGTGAAAATGGACTAGCGGCAAATCCCTCCTACGAGCAGTACTTC. Its protein product is CAISENGLAANPSYEQYF. The chain has TRBV10-3 and TRBJ2-7; 10 bases align to TRBD2. CDR3 length: 18 amino acids. Germline V gene lookup returns CDR1 ENHRY and CDR2 SYGVKD. Trimming at V came to 3 bases and at J to 0 bases, leaving 11 bases not matched to a gene.

This clone was found once. This chain connects TRBV2 to TRBJ2-1, with D maybe TRBD2 (5 bases). Germline assignment: CDR1 SNHLY and CDR2 FYNNEI. V was cut by 0 bases and J by 4 bases, with 19 bases left in between. The CDR3 has 18 amino acids. The CDR3 coding sequence is TGTGCCAGCAGTGAAGCGGAGGCGGGTGTGTCCCAATACAATGAGCAGTTCTTC. Amino acids: CASSEAEAGVSQYNEQFF.

V is TRBV7-8 and J is TRBJ2-7, with 11 bases identical to TRBD1. This CDR3 region has 17 residues. Per the germline V gene, CDR1 is SGHVS and CDR2 is FQNEAQ. The V gene end was trimmed by 1 base and the J gene end by 1 base; junction bases not matched to a gene: 6. Written as DNA, the CDR3 is TGTGCCAGCAGCTTAGAGCGTGGGACAGGGGGGTCCTACGAGCAGTACTTC. Translated, it gives CASSLERGTGGSYEQYF.

The V call is TRBV4-2, the J call TRBJ1-5; 7 bases agree with TRBD1. Germline V gives CDR1 LGHNA, CDR2 YNFKEQ. V lost 3 bases to trimming and J lost 2 bases; unmatched junction nucleotides: 1. This CDR3 region has 14 residues. The CDR3 loop reads CASSHGTGNQPQHF. DNA for the CDR3: TGTGCCAGCAGCCATGGGACAGGCAATCAGCCCCAGCATTTT.

This chain joins TRBV4-1 and TRBJ2-6; 10 bases match TRBD2. Germline V gene lookup returns CDR1 MGHRA and CDR2 YSYEKL. V shed 0 bases, J shed 3 bases, and the junction held 11 bases outside the gene matches. The CDR3 runs 20 residues. The CDR3: CASSQERTSGRASGANVLTF. Here the CDR3 DNA reads TGCGCCAGCAGCCAAGAAAGAACGAGCGGGAGGGCCAGTGGGGCCAACGTCCTGACTTTC.

The V gene is TRBV12-5, the J gene TRBJ1-5; TRBD1 matches 9 bases. The CDR3 sequence is 15 residues long. Looked up from germline, CDR1 is LGHNT and CDR2 is FRNRAP. The ends lost 5 bases at V and 6 bases at J; junction bases unmatched: 8. CDR3 sequence: CASGNHRGPGQPQHF. In DNA, the CDR3 is TGTGCTAGTGGTAACCACAGGGGGCCGGGTCAGCCCCAGCATTTT.

The chain joins TRBV4-3 to TRBJ2-7; 10 nucleotides match TRBD1. V trimming: 1 base; J trimming: 4 bases; junction bases outside the gene matches: 4. Germline V gene sequence: CDR1 LGHNA, CDR2 YSLEER. This CDR3 has 15 amino acids. The CDR3 region has the DNA TGCGCCAGCAGCCAAGGGACAGGGGGTCTTTACGAGCAGTACTTC. It translates to CASSQGTGGLYEQYF.

The V gene is TRBV5-1, the J gene TRBJ2-1; 9 nucleotides match TRBD1. J gave up 2 bases and V 1 base, and 4 bases lay outside the gene matches. The CDR3 has 16 residues. CDR1 is SGHRS, CDR2 YFSETQ, per germline. The CDR3 sequence is CASSLQGTGTYNEQFF. The CDR3 region has the DNA TGCGCCAGCAGCTTGCAGGGGACAGGGACCTACAATGAGCAGTTCTTC.

This clone was seen more than once but under ten times. This sequence joins TRBV19 and TRBJ1-2; perhaps TRBD1 as D (5 bases). Trimming left V 5 bases short and J 4 bases short, with 26 bases between. This CDR3 spans 18 amino acids. CDR1 LNHDA and CDR2 SQIVND come from the germline V gene (reference sequence). CDR3 sequence reads: CASSRGPSREVAPYGYTF. The DNA for the CDR3 is TGTGCCAGTAGTCGGGGCCCCTCCAGGGAGGTTGCCCCCTATGGCTACACCTTC. Full variable domain (missing parts from reference TRBV19 and TRBJ1-2): DGGITQSPKYLFRKEGQNVTLSCEQNLNHDAMYWYRQDPGQGLRLIYYSQIVNDFQKGDIAEGYSVSREKKESFPLTVTSAQKNPTAFYLCASSRGPSREVAPYGYTFGSGTRLTVV.

CDR3 in DNA: TGCGCCAGCAGCCAATTCTCCAGCGGGACGGCTACCTACGAGCAGTACTTC. Its translation is CASSQFSSGTATYEQYF. The gene calls are TRBV4-3 and TRBJ2-7; 7 bases match TRBD2. CDR1 LGHNA and CDR2 YSLEER come from the germline V gene. The CDR3 runs to 17 residues. V trimming: 2 bases; J trimming: 2 bases; junction bases outside the gene matches: 12.

The chain is built from TRBV29-1 and TRBJ1-3; D unresolved. V dropped 1 base and J dropped 4 bases, with 8 bases sitting between them. Germline V gene lookup returns CDR1 SQVTM and CDR2 ANQGSEA. This CDR3 is 13 amino acids long. The CDR3 nucleotides are TGCAGCGTTGAAGTTCACTCCGGAAACACCATATATTTT. It translates to CSVEVHSGNTIYF.

The chain recombines TRBV19 with TRBJ2-2, with D uncertain. The V gene's germline CDR1 is LNHDA and CDR2 SQIVND (reference sequence). Trimming pared 0 bases from V and 1 base from J, leaving 12 bases between. The CDR3 has 17 residues. As DNA, the CDR3 is TGTGCCAGTAGTATAGATCGGCACAGTCTGAACACCGGGGAGCTGTTTTTT. This gives the protein CASSIDRHSLNTGELFF.

The rearrangement links TRBV5-1 to TRBJ2-7; 9 bases align to TRBD1. V trimming: 4 bases; J trimming: 11 bases; junction bases outside the gene matches: 7. There are 12 residues in the CDR3. CDR1 and CDR2 (germline): SGHRS, YFSETQ. As DNA, the CDR3 is TGCGCCAGCAGCCCCCGGGACAGGGAGGAGTACTTC. It codes for CASSPRDREEYF.